This TCR beta chain appears in the sequencing data of a study of T cell repertoires in cytomegalovirus infection (dated by TCRdb to the late 2010s). For the wider study: Donor HLA type was relevant to the analysis, as public TCR beta signatures indicated carriage of CMV infection together with the matching HLA type. The research as a whole found: The ex vivo response was dominated by HLA-C-restricted CMV-specific TCR beta clonotypes, which also provided the single most frequent clonotype in two of eight donors. Cumulative frequency of public TCR beta family members discriminated carriers of CMV infection plus the relevant HLA type in this cohort and an independent approximately 350-donor cohort.

There are a few counts of this clonotype. Its antigen is still unknown. Base quality data are lacking; no much larger clone is found one base away. Sequencing took place on an Illumina HiSeq 1500. TCRdb passed the public sequencing reads through fastp at Q25 and MiXCR, retaining productive beta sequences. Merged by CDR3 protein, the rows form single entries marked with the most common genes and DNA. This sample has hundreds of thousands of distinct CDR3 sequences in its table, and less than 40% of those were observed once. 2.5% to 3.5% of the sample lies in the top ten. The CDR3 starts with the cysteine, ends with the phenylalanine, and has 13 residues. Just the 39-base CDR3 DNA is kept, in frame starting at base 1. Taken from the germline V gene, the CDR1 and CDR2 loops are SGHTA and FQGNSA. Relative to germline, V is 5 bases shorter and J is 7 bases shorter, with 12 bases between their ends.

The rearrangement joined TRBV7-2 to TRBJ2-1; the D gene is possibly TRBD2, with 5 bases matching. The clonotype originates from a human donor in good health (CMV status not recorded). Some clones in this sample may be carry-over from other donors' samples. Sequencing was performed on PBMCs. Here the CDR3 is given as CASSLGRRNEQFF. DNA sequence: TGTGCCAGCAGCCTGGGTAGGAGGAATGAGCAGTTCTTC.